The rows below give T cell receptor beta chains drawn from one sample of a study of blood T cell repertoires in COVID-19. Libraries were prepared by immunoSEQ multiplex PCR; TCRdb keeps only in-frame clonotypes and omits some of them. The profile covers 150,000 or so clones, with 85% to 90% appearing a single time and about an eighth taken by the ten largest. The specimen sequenced was peripheral blood. These receptors were obtained from a young man with COVID-19, enrolled during active disease. The CDR3 runs from the conserved cysteine through the conserved F or W. The D gene is left open where the match is weak. Size is omitted from some rows. Given values are once, few, many or a class for expanded clones.

>TRBD2|TRBV30|TRBJ2-2|-
CAWSAEAGGDTGELFF
TGTGCCTGGAGTGCAGAGGCGGGAGGGGACACCGGGGAGCTGTTTTTT
>-|TRBV19|TRBJ1-4|-
CASRGRTNEKLLF
TGTGCCAGCAGGGGACGAACTAATGAAAAACTGCTTTTT
>TRBD1|TRBV2|TRBJ2-2|-
CASSNRGGYTGELFF
TGTGCCAGCAGCAACAGGGGTGGGTACACCGGGGAGCTGTTTTTT
>-|TRBV6-2/TRBV6-3|TRBJ2-5|-
CASSYFPYMETQYF
TGTGCCAGCAGTTACTTTCCATACATGGAGACCCAGTACTTC
>-|TRBV11-2|TRBJ1-1|-
CASSPLGRWTSEAFF
TGTGCCAGCAGCCCCCTGGGCAGATGGACATCTGAAGCTTTCTTT
>-|TRBV7-9|TRBJ1-2|once
CASSPLGASRHYGYTF
TGTGCCAGCAGCCCCCTGGGGGCAAGCCGTCACTATGGCTACACCTTC
>TRBD2|TRBV7-2|TRBJ2-1|-
CASSLSQGGGEQFF
TGTGCCAGCAGCTTGTCGCAGGGCGGGGGTGAGCAGTTCTTC
>TRBD1|TRBV4-2|TRBJ1-2|-
CASSQEKGQPYGYTF
TGTGCCAGCAGCCAAGAAAAGGGACAGCCCTATGGCTACACCTTC
>TRBD2|TRBV7-9|TRBJ2-6|-
CASSLEPGLAYSGANVLTF
TGTGCCAGCAGCTTAGAACCGGGACTAGCGTACTCTGGGGCCAACGTCCTGACTTTC
>TRBD2|TRBV5-1|TRBJ2-3|-
CASSSSGRMDTQYF
TGCGCCAGCAGCTCTAGCGGGAGGATGGATACGCAGTATTTT
>-|TRBV6-2/TRBV6-3|TRBJ1-6|-
CASSYSTQGNSPLHF
TGTGCCAGCAGTTACTCGACCCAGGGGAATTCACCCCTCCACTTT
>-|TRBV21-1|TRBJ2-7|once
CASSKALSLRMSGGPGEQYF
TGTGCCAGCAGCAAAGCGCTATCTTTGCGGATGTCGGGAGGGCCAGGGGAGCAGTACTTC
>TRBD2|TRBV6-2/TRBV6-3|TRBJ2-7|-
CASSRLAVVAYEQYF
TGTGCCAGCAGTCGCCTAGCGGTAGTGGCCTACGAGCAGTACTTC
>-|TRBV9|TRBJ2-5|-
CASSESGYQETQYF
TGTGCCAGCAGCGAGAGCGGGTACCAAGAGACCCAGTACTTC
>TRBD2|TRBV5-1|TRBJ2-1|-
CASSPGGTSGGEQFF
TGCGCCAGCAGCCCGGGCGGGACTAGCGGGGGAGAGCAGTTCTTC
>-|TRBV7-9|TRBJ1-1|few
CASSSPWTIPEAFF
TGTGCCAGCAGCTCTCCTTGGACAATTCCTGAAGCTTTCTTT
>-|TRBV15|TRBJ1-2|-
CATSRDRGGYGYTF
TGTGCCACCAGCAGAGACCGGGGGGGGTATGGCTACACCTTC
>TRBD2|TRBV9|TRBJ2-5|-
CASSVVAGGGETQYF
TGTGCCAGCAGCGTAGTGGCGGGAGGGGGTGAGACCCAGTACTTC
>TRBD2|TRBV7-2|TRBJ2-7|once
CASSLARGGLTYEQYF
TGTGCCAGCAGCTTAGCTCGGGGGGGCTTGACCTACGAGCAGTACTTC
>TRBD1|TRBV19|TRBJ2-7|-
CASSISGGSEQYF
TGTGCCAGTAGTATTTCAGGGGGCAGCGAGCAGTACTTC
>TRBD1|TRBV4-1|TRBJ1-6|-
CASSQVPGTGNSPLHF
TGCGCCAGCAGCCAAGTGCCCGGGACAGGAAATTCACCCCTCCACTTT
>-|TRBV7-3|TRBJ2-3|-
CASSLEARRGTDTQYF
TGTGCCAGCAGCTTAGAGGCGCGGCGGGGCACAGATACGCAGTATTTT
>-|TRBV12-3/TRBV12-4|TRBJ2-4|-
CASSKSLVSIQYF
TGTGCCAGCAGTAAATCACTAGTCTCCATTCAGTACTTC
>TRBD2|TRBV24-1|TRBJ2-1|-
CATSDPRLAGRPEQFF
TGTGCCACCAGTGATCCAAGACTAGCGGGCAGGCCAGAGCAGTTCTTC
>-|TRBV4-1|TRBJ2-6|-
CASSQDPGAGANVLTF
TGCGCCAGCAGCCAAGACCCAGGGGCCGGGGCCAACGTCCTGACTTTC
>-|TRBV27|TRBJ1-5|-
CASSLAPGQPQHF
TGTGCCAGCAGTTTAGCCCCCGGTCAGCCCCAGCATTTT
>TRBD2|TRBV7-2|TRBJ2-1|-
CASSLGLLAGVRSEQFF
TGTGCCAGCAGCTTGGGCCTACTAGCGGGAGTGAGGAGTGAGCAGTTCTTC
>TRBD2|TRBV9|TRBJ2-3|-
CASSVGTSGSTDTQYF
TGTGCCAGCAGCGTAGGGACCAGCGGGAGTACAGATACGCAGTATTTT
>-|TRBV10-3|TRBJ2-7|-
CAILMRVAHEQYF
TGTGCCATCCTAATGAGGGTCGCCCACGAGCAGTACTTC
>TRBD1|TRBV7-9|TRBJ1-2|-
CASSLGQGYTF
TGTGCCAGCAGCTTGGGACAGGGCTACACCTTC
>-|TRBV12-5|TRBJ2-1|-
CASGLFGTSIYYNEQFF
TGTGCTAGTGGTTTGTTCGGGACTTCCATTTACTACAATGAGCAGTTCTTC
>TRBD1|TRBV19|TRBJ1-6|few
CASSPRGQGSNSPLHF
TGTGCCAGTAGTCCTCGCGGACAGGGCTCTAATTCACCCCTCCACTTT
>-|TRBV7-2|TRBJ2-7|-
CASSLLGGRRRAHHEQYF
TGTGCCAGCAGCCTCCTCGGTGGACGGAGGAGGGCCCACCACGAGCAGTACTTC
>-|TRBV19|TRBJ2-1|-
CASSIEARGRPEQFF
TGTGCCAGTAGTATAGAGGCCAGGGGCCGGCCTGAGCAGTTCTTC
>-|TRBV5-1|TRBJ1-3|-
CASSLAMGQASGNTIYF
TGCGCCAGCAGCTTGGCCATGGGGCAGGCCTCTGGAAACACCATATATTTT
>-|TRBV28|TRBJ2-1|-
CASSSLLSEQFF
TGTGCCAGCAGTTCTCTGTTGAGTGAGCAGTTCTTC
>-|TRBV4-3|TRBJ1-1|-
CASSQDTGWAKGMNTEAFF
TGCGCCAGCAGCCAAGATACTGGGTGGGCGAAAGGAATGAACACTGAAGCTTTCTTT
>TRBD1|TRBV25-1|TRBJ2-3|-
CASSGTGGSDTQYF
TGTGCCAGCAGCGGGACAGGGGGGTCAGATACGCAGTATTTT
>TRBD2|TRBV2|TRBJ2-3|-
CASSGTSVLDTQYF
TGTGCCAGTAGCGGGACTAGCGTTCTGGATACGCAGTATTTT
>-|TRBV4-3|TRBJ1-4|-
CASSQEATPDEKLLF
TGCGCCAGCAGCCAAGAAGCGACGCCCGATGAAAAACTGCTTTTT
>TRBD1|TRBV28|TRBJ2-6|-
CASRAWTGNVLTF
TGTGCCAGCAGAGCCTGGACAGGCAACGTCCTGACTTTC
>TRBD2|TRBV4-2|TRBJ2-2|-
CASSQEGLAGGPGGELFF
TGTGCCAGCAGCCAAGAGGGCCTAGCGGGAGGGCCGGGCGGGGAGCTGTTTTTT
>-|TRBV30|TRBJ2-4|-
CAWRDFLRKNIQYF
TGTGCCTGGAGAGATTTCCTACGGAAAAACATTCAGTACTTC
>TRBD1|TRBV27|TRBJ2-5|-
CASSLAGTGFQETQYF
TGTGCCAGCAGTTTGGCCGGGACAGGGTTCCAAGAGACCCAGTACTTC
>TRBD1|TRBV23-1|TRBJ2-2|-
CASSLEPWTGGVGELFF
TGCGCCAGCAGTCTGGAACCCTGGACAGGGGGGGTCGGGGAGCTGTTTTTT
>TRBD2|TRBV25-1|TRBJ2-1|-
CASSEYGLADNEQFF
TGTGCCAGCAGTGAATACGGACTAGCGGACAATGAGCAGTTCTTC
>TRBD2|TRBV29-1|TRBJ2-7|-
CSVQGGGVLAGTEQYF
TGCAGCGTACAGGGTGGAGGGGTCCTAGCGGGAACCGAGCAGTACTTC
>-|TRBV28|TRBJ2-2|-
CASSLGPNTGELFF
TGTGCCAGCAGTTTAGGGCCGAACACCGGGGAGCTGTTTTTT
>-|TRBV5-5|TRBJ1-2|-
CASSYERGSYGYTF
TGTGCCAGCAGCTACGAACGGGGATCCTATGGCTACACCTTC
>TRBD2|TRBV19|TRBJ2-3|-
CASSPLAGDTQYF
TGTGCCAGTAGTCCACTAGCGGGAGATACGCAGTATTTT
>-|TRBV28|TRBJ2-2|-
CASSFPGVGKNTGELFF
TGTGCCAGCAGTTTCCCCGGGGTAGGGAAGAACACCGGGGAGCTGTTTTTT